A selection of T cell receptor beta chains follows, all from one sample in a study of blood T cell repertoires in COVID-19. Assay: immunoSEQ multiplex PCR; the TCRdb copy retains only in-frame clones and omits some. This sample yields about 220,000 clones, of which 88% are seen a single time; over 12% belongs to the top ten. The sequenced sample consisted of PBMCs or T cells enriched from blood (not recorded which). The source of these receptors is a woman between 45 and 65 years old with acute COVID-19. Each CDR3 is given with its conserved first and last residue. A D gene is named only where the DNA matches it firmly. The listing skips clone size in some rows; elsewhere it reads once, few, many or a size class.

j_call v_call d_call clone_size cdr3_nt cdr3_aa
TRBJ1-1 TRBV9 NA NA TGTGCCAGCAGCGTAGAATCAGATATGAACACTGAAGCTTTCTTT CASSVESDMNTEAFF
TRBJ1-2 TRBV10-3 NA NA TGTGCCATCAGTGAGTCGGGGGGGGCCGGCTATGGCTACACCTTC CAISESGGAGYGYTF
TRBJ2-7 TRBV4-2 NA once TGTGCCAGCAGCCAAGAGGGGCCGGGCGGGGAGGCCTACGAGCAGTACTTC CASSQEGPGGEAYEQYF
TRBJ1-2 TRBV21-1 NA NA TGTGCCAGCAGCACCGGGGAGGCTTCCTCGGATGGCTACACCTTC CASSTGEASSDGYTF
TRBJ2-3 TRBV15 NA NA TGTGCCACCAGCAGAGATAGGGGTCCAGATACGCAGTATTTT CATSRDRGPDTQYF
TRBJ2-6 TRBV7-3 TRBD1 NA TGTGCCAGCAGCTATCTAACAGGGGCTGGGGCCAACGTCCTGACTTTC CASSYLTGAGANVLTF
TRBJ2-2 TRBV18 TRBD2 NA TGTGCCAGCTCACCCGGACTAGCGGGGGTCGGGGAGCTGTTTTTT CASSPGLAGVGELFF
TRBJ2-5 TRBV7-9 TRBD2 NA TGTGCCAGCAGCTCTCCAAGGACTAGCGGGAGGCCCAGACAAGAGACCCAGTACTTC CASSSPRTSGRPRQETQYF
TRBJ1-5 TRBV6-2/TRBV6-3 NA NA TGTGCCAGCACCCCCTGGGACAACAATCAGCCCCAGCATTTT CASTPWDNNQPQHF
TRBJ2-5 TRBV7-8 NA NA TGTGCCAGCAGCCCTGAGGAGGGGACCCAGTACTTC CASSPEEGTQYF
TRBJ2-2 TRBV2 TRBD1 NA TGTGCCAGCCTGCAGGGGGCCACCGGGGAGCTGTTTTTT CASLQGATGELFF
TRBJ1-1 TRBV7-3 NA NA TGTGCCAGCAGCGACCTAGGTAAAGGAACTGAAGCTTTCTTT CASSDLGKGTEAFF
TRBJ2-7 TRBV7-2 NA NA TGTGCCAGCAGCTTAAACGTGGTGGGAGCTGGGGAGCAGTACTTC CASSLNVVGAGEQYF
TRBJ2-6 TRBV28 NA few TGTGCCAGCACCGGACAGCACTCTGGGGCCAACGTCCTGACTTTC CASTGQHSGANVLTF
TRBJ2-3 TRBV7-3 TRBD2 NA TGTGCCAGCAGCCTAAAAGCGGGAGGGCCAGCAGATACGCAGTATTTT CASSLKAGGPADTQYF
TRBJ2-3 TRBV5-4 NA NA TGTGCCAGCAGCTTGTATCGGGGGGCTCCCGGCACAGATACGCAGTATTTT CASSLYRGAPGTDTQYF
TRBJ2-5 TRBV24-1 TRBD2 NA TGTGCCACCAGTGATGCAGCGGGAGATGGAGAGACCCAGTACTTC CATSDAAGDGETQYF
TRBJ2-7 TRBV7-9 TRBD2 NA TGTGCCAGCAGCTTAGCGTGGGCTAGCGGGAGGAATCACGAGCAGTACTTC CASSLAWASGRNHEQYF
TRBJ2-1 TRBV7-9 NA once TGTGCCAGCATTAGAGGGCCGACTGATGAGCAGTTCTTC CASIRGPTDEQFF
TRBJ2-5 TRBV3-1/TRBV3-2 NA NA TGTGCCAGCAGCCAAGATTTGTCGGAGACCCAGTACTTC CASSQDLSETQYF
TRBJ2-3 TRBV6-5 NA NA TGTGCCAGCAGTTACCGGCGGCAGGATACGCAGTATTTT CASSYRRQDTQYF
TRBJ2-7 TRBV28 NA NA TGTGCCAGCAGTTTCCCGAATCTCAGTGGACCGGGGGCCTACGAGCAGTACTTC CASSFPNLSGPGAYEQYF
TRBJ1-4 TRBV5-6 TRBD1 NA TGTGCCAGCAGCACCTGGACAGGGGGCAAGGAAAAACTGTTTTTT CASSTWTGGKEKLFF
TRBJ2-5 TRBV10-3 TRBD1 NA TGTGCCATCAGCGGGACAGGAGCAGAGACCCAGTACTTC CAISGTGAETQYF
TRBJ2-1 TRBV7-8 NA NA TGTGCCAGCAGCCCTGGGCAGGTCAGAAATGAGCAGTTCTTC CASSPGQVRNEQFF
TRBJ1-2 TRBV12-3/TRBV12-4 NA NA TGTGCCAGCAGATCCCGGGGATCGTATGGCTACACCTTC CASRSRGSYGYTF
TRBJ1-1 TRBV11-2 NA NA TGTGCCAGCAGCCTGGGAGGGTTGACTGAAGCTTTCTTT CASSLGGLTEAFF
TRBJ2-3 TRBV7-8 TRBD2 NA TGTGCCAGCAGCGTGACTAGCGGGAGTAGCACAGATACGCAGTATTTT CASSVTSGSSTDTQYF
TRBJ2-7 TRBV11-2 TRBD1 NA TGTGCCAGCAGCAGGGGACAGATCTACGAGCAGTACTTC CASSRGQIYEQYF
TRBJ2-7 TRBV9 TRBD2 NA TGTGCCAGCAGCGTAGGGACTAGCGGGAGGTACGAGCAGTACTTC CASSVGTSGRYEQYF
TRBJ2-3 TRBV27 NA NA TGTGCCACCAGGCGAGGCTACTTCACAGATACGCAGTATTTT CATRRGYFTDTQYF
TRBJ2-3 TRBV18 TRBD2 NA TGTGCCAGCTCCCTGACTAGCGGGAGGCCATTACCCACAGATACGCAGTATTTT CASSLTSGRPLPTDTQYF
TRBJ2-2 TRBV7-3 TRBD2 once TGTGCCAGCAGCCCTTGGACTAGCGGGAGGGCCCGTCCCGGGGAGCTGTTTTTT CASSPWTSGRARPGELFF
TRBJ2-1 TRBV5-4 TRBD2 NA TGTGCCAGCAGCCCGGGACTAGCGGGAGTCCATGAGCAGTTCTTC CASSPGLAGVHEQFF
TRBJ2-5 TRBV29-1 TRBD1 NA TGCAGCGTTGGAGGGACAGGGTGGCCCCAAGAGACCCAGTACTTC CSVGGTGWPQETQYF
TRBJ2-2 TRBV2 NA NA TGTGCCAGCAGTGAAGCGGAGCGGGTTTCGAACACCGGGGAGCTGTTTTTT CASSEAERVSNTGELFF
TRBJ1-3 TRBV7-9 NA NA TGTGCCAGCAGCTTAGCTCTCCGTAGCTCTGGAAACACCATATATTTT CASSLALRSSGNTIYF
TRBJ1-5 TRBV28 NA NA TGTGCCAGCAGTTGGGGGACAAATAGCAATCAGCCCCAGCATTTT CASSWGTNSNQPQHF
TRBJ2-4 TRBV20-1 NA NA TGCAGTGCTAGTTGGGGTGCGGGATCAGCCAAAAACATTCAGTACTTC CSASWGAGSAKNIQYF
TRBJ1-6 TRBV28 NA NA TGTGCCAGCAAAACCGTCAGGGGTAATTATAATTCACCCCTCCACTTT CASKTVRGNYNSPLHF
TRBJ1-2 TRBV18 TRBD1 NA TGTGCCAGCTCCTGGGACAGGGTGAACTATGGCTACACCTTC CASSWDRVNYGYTF
TRBJ1-1 TRBV12-5 TRBD1 once TGTGCTAGTGAACGACAGGGCCTTGGGGCTGAAGCTTTCTTT CASERQGLGAEAFF
TRBJ1-1 TRBV11-2 TRBD1 NA TGTGCCAGCAGCTTAGAGGAGGGGGCGATCATCAACACTGAAGCTTTCTTT CASSLEEGAIINTEAFF
TRBJ1-3 TRBV2 TRBD1 NA TGTGCCAGCAGTGAAGCGCTTCGACAGGGAGGAAACACCATATATTTT CASSEALRQGGNTIYF
TRBJ2-7 TRBV27 NA NA TGTGCCAGCAGTCCCCGGACATTGGGGAACGAGCAGTACTTC CASSPRTLGNEQYF
TRBJ2-1 TRBV7-2 NA NA TGTGCCAGCAGCTCCTTCAATGAGCAGTTCTTC CASSSFNEQFF